These 25 T cell receptor beta chains originate from one sample sequenced in a study of neurological immune-mediated disorders. One entry per CDR3 protein, called by TCRdb with MiXCR from the 5' RACE reads. The table shows 55,000 to 65,000 distinct CDR3 sequences, with roughly 3.2% occurring only once. The source material was PBMCs. Receptor source: a woman aged 25 to 45 with multiple sclerosis.

Many counts were recorded for this clonotype. The rearrangement uses TRBV20-1 and TRBJ1-5; D remains ambiguous. V lost 0 bases, J lost 0 bases, and 15 bases lay in between. The V gene's germline CDR1 is DFQATT and CDR2 SNEGSKA (reference sequence). This CDR3 is 17 amino acids long. The CDR3 here is CSARDWTEQNSNQPQHF. The CDR3 DNA reads TGCAGTGCTAGAGACTGGACTGAGCAAAATAGCAATCAGCCCCAGCATTTT.

For this clonotype: One base away lies a much larger clone, so this may be a sequencing read error. The chain uses TRBV20-1 and TRBJ2-5; D unresolved. CDR1 and CDR2 from the germline V gene are DFQATT and SNEGSKA (reference sequence). V was trimmed by 2 bases and J by 5 bases, leaving 18 bases between them. The CDR3 is 15 amino acids. The CDR3 spells CSARPQQRMRETQYF. The CDR3, as DNA: TGCAGTGCTAGACCACAACAGAGAATGAGGGAGACCCAGTACTTC.

This clonotype was picked up many times. Compared with germline, one end of the junction differs, possibly owing to a read error. The chain couples TRBV5-1 to TRBJ1-5; 7 nucleotides line up with TRBD1. The CDR3 length is 14 residues. Looked up from germline, CDR1 is SGHRS and CDR2 is YFSETQ. The CDR3 DNA reads as TGCGCCAGCAGCTTGGACAGGGGAAATCAGCCCCAGAATTTT. It translates to CASSLDRGNQPQNF.

This clonotype was seen repeatedly, ten times or more. As DNA, the CDR3 is TGTGCCAGCAGCTCGCCAGGGTTCACTGAAGCTTTCTTT. Amino acid sequence: CASSSPGFTEAFF. The chain couples TRBV5-5 to TRBJ1-1; tentatively, D is TRBD1 (5 bases). The CDR3 spans 13 residues. Germline CDR1 is SGHKS and CDR2 is YYEKEE (reference sequence). V was pared by 3 bases and J by 4 bases, with 10 bases between.

A note on this clonotype: At one of its ends the junction is not consistent with the germline gene, which may arise from a read error. The rearrangement uses TRBV12-3 or TRBV12-4 and TRBJ1-5, with D possibly being TRBD1 (5 bases). The CDR3 contains 14 residues. This CDR3 reads CASSLGGKGQPQNF. CDR3 bases: TGTGCCAGCAGTTTAGGGGGGAAGGGTCAGCCCCAGAATTTT.

This clonotype was recorded at least ten times. The gene calls are TRBV12-3 or TRBV12-4 and TRBJ2-3, with D maybe TRBD2 (6 bases). V lost 5 bases, J lost 4 bases, and 10 bases lay in between. This CDR3 has 13 amino acids. Written as DNA, the CDR3 is TGTGCCAGCAGTCAACTAGCCGCAGATACGCAGTATTTT. Translation: CASSQLAADTQYF.

This clonotype appeared many times. This chain joins TRBV29-1 and TRBJ1-2; 11 bases agree with TRBD1. The V gene end was trimmed by 4 bases and the J gene end by 8 bases; junction bases not matched to a gene: 9. This CDR3 has 14 residues. From germline, CDR1 is SQVTM and CDR2 ANQGSEA. This CDR3 reads CSVGWTGGSRGYTF. The CDR3 bases are TGCAGCGTTGGTTGGACAGGGGGCTCGAGAGGCTACACCTTC.

This clonotype appeared many times. V is TRBV20-1 and J is TRBJ2-2, with D tentatively TRBD1 (6 bases). The ends were cut back, 6 bases at V and 4 bases at J, with 12 bases in the middle. The CDR3 sequence is 13 residues long. Germline V gives CDR1 DFQATT, CDR2 SNEGSKA (reference sequence). The CDR3 DNA sequence: TGCAGTGCCCCGGGACACGTCACCGGGGAGCTGTTTTTT. Amino acid sequence: CSAPGHVTGELFF.

This clonotype was detected ten times or more. The chain joins TRBV20-1 to TRBJ1-2, with a weak D call TRBD1 (6 bases). The CDR3 runs 14 residues. Germline loops: CDR1 DFQATT, CDR2 SNEGSKA (reference sequence). Deletions cut 0 bases from V and 6 bases from J, with 14 bases between. The CDR3 reads CSARDVRTAHGYTF. CDR3 nucleotides: TGCAGTGCTAGAGACGTTCGGACAGCCCATGGCTACACCTTC.

This chain links TRBV5-1 with TRBJ1-1, with no clear D. Germline-derived CDR1 and CDR2 are SGHRS and YFSETQ. V gave up 4 bases and J gave up 0 bases, with 10 bases separating them. This CDR3 has 14 amino acids. DNA for the CDR3: TGCGCCAGCAGCCCCGGTGGAGTGAACACTGAAGCTTTCTTT. This codes for CASSPGGVNTEAFF.

The table lists this clonotype with many counts. The chain employs TRBV20-1 and TRBJ2-3, with 10 bases fitting TRBD2. Germline lookup yields CDR1 DFQATT and CDR2 SNEGSKA (reference sequence). With V trimmed by 5 bases and J by 6 bases, 14 bases remained unmatched. CDR3 length: 16 residues. The CDR3 sequence: CSAAPSTSGQWDTQYF. The CDR3 region has the DNA TGCAGTGCTGCCCCCTCGACTAGCGGGCAGTGGGATACGCAGTATTTT.

Ten or more counts support this clonotype. The chain joins TRBV4-2 to TRBJ1-2, with no clear D. The CDR3 extends over 14 amino acids. V lost 4 bases and J lost 5, with 14 bases in between. The germline V gene encodes CDR1 LGHNA and CDR2 YNFKEQ. In DNA form, the CDR3 reads TGTGCCAGCAGCCTCGACGGGAAGGAATATGGCTACACCTTC. As protein: CASSLDGKEYGYTF.

This clonotype showed up many times. This CDR3 reads CASRRQAQETQYF. The CDR3 region has the DNA TGTGCCAGCAGAAGACAGGCCCAAGAGACCCAGTACTTC. The gene calls are TRBV27 and TRBJ2-5; possibly TRBD1 for D (6 bases). The CDR3 runs to 13 residues. V lost 6 bases, J lost 1 base, and 9 bases lay in between. The germline V gene encodes CDR1 MNHEY and CDR2 SMNVEV (reference sequence).

This clonotype was seen many times. The V call is TRBV29-1, the J call TRBJ2-3, with D unresolved. This CDR3 has 13 amino acids. The V and J ends lost 3 bases and 0 bases respectively, with 7 bases between them. Germline values: CDR1 SQVTM, CDR2 ANQGSEA. CDR3 amino acids: CSVEFGSTDTQYF. The CDR3, as DNA: TGCAGCGTTGAGTTCGGGAGCACAGATACGCAGTATTTT.

This clonotype appeared many times. CDR3 loop: CASSLGPAGPKTQYF. CDR3 DNA sequence: TGCGCCAGCAGCTTGGGCCCAGCGGGCCCCAAGACCCAGTACTTC. V and J are TRBV5-1 and TRBJ2-5; maybe TRBD2 (6 bases). Germline CDR1 SGHRS, CDR2 YFSETQ. This CDR3 contains 15 residues. V shed 0 bases and J shed 6 bases, with 15 bases lying between them.

This clonotype was detected many times. This sequence joins TRBV20-1 and TRBJ2-3; TRBD1 matches at 8 bases. Germline values: CDR1 DFQATT, CDR2 SNEGSKA (reference sequence). Germline trimming cut 0 bases from V and 1 base from J; bases unmatched to any gene: 12. The CDR3 runs 18 residues. The CDR3 nucleotides read TGCAGTGCTAGAGACGTTACAGACAGGGGAAAAGGCACAGATACGCAGTATTTT. This translates into CSARDVTDRGKGTDTQYF.

This clonotype was seen a few times. A read error may explain this, as a much larger clone is one base away. The chain employs TRBV4-2 and TRBJ2-1, with 7 bases aligning to TRBD2. Germline assignment: CDR1 LGHNA and CDR2 YNFKEQ. The CDR3 consists of 14 residues. J lost 8 bases, V lost 1 base, and 5 bases had no gene match. CDR3 protein: CASSQGLALDEQFF. The CDR3 nucleotides are TGTGCCAGCAGCCAAGGACTAGCCTTAGATGAGCAGTTCTTC.

This clonotype was seen a few times. It differs at one base from a far larger clone, so likely a read error. The chain is built from TRBV5-4 and TRBJ2-3; D unclear. CDR1 SGHNT and CDR2 YYREEE come from the germline V gene (reference sequence). The V and J ends lost 5 bases and 2 bases respectively, with 3 bases between them. The CDR3 spans 11 residues. The CDR3 DNA sequence: TGTGCCAGCAGATTCACAGATACGCAGTATTTT. Its translation: CASRFTDTQYF.

This clonotype has a count of ten or more. The chain links TRBV20-1 to TRBJ2-6; TRBD1 might be the D (5 bases). Germline CDR1 and CDR2: DFQATT and SNEGSKA (reference sequence). V shed 1 base and J shed 1 base, with 5 bases lying between them. CDR3 length: 14 amino acids. CDR3 coding DNA: TGCAGTGCTAGAGCAGGGTCTGGGGCCAACGTCCTGACTTTC. Encoded protein: CSARAGSGANVLTF.

This clonotype was counted many times. V is TRBV20-1 and J is TRBJ2-3, with D perhaps assigned TRBD1 or TRBD2 (6 bases each). This CDR3 comprises 14 residues. V lost 3 bases and J lost 6, with 16 bases in between. The germline V gene encodes CDR1 DFQATT and CDR2 SNEGSKA (reference sequence). The CDR3 DNA is TGCAGTGCTAGGGAGGGGGGCATAGGGGATACGCAGTATTTT. Amino acid sequence: CSAREGGIGDTQYF.

This sequence joins TRBV5-1 and TRBJ1-2; D uncertain. V lost 4 bases to trimming and J lost 1 base, with 8 bases between them. This CDR3 has 13 amino acids. Germline CDR1 and CDR2: SGHRS and YFSETQ. CDR3 amino acids: CASSPESNYGYTF. CDR3 bases: TGCGCCAGCAGCCCGGAAAGTAACTATGGCTACACCTTC.

This clonotype is medium-sized within its sample. This chain links TRBV5-6 with TRBJ1-1; D remains ambiguous. Germline CDR1 reads SGHDT; CDR2 reads YYEEEE. V lost 0 bases to trimming and J lost 8 bases, with 11 bases between them. The CDR3 is 13 amino acids. The CDR3 reads CASSLGASPEAFF. Here the CDR3 DNA reads TGTGCCAGCAGCTTGGGGGCGTCGCCCGAAGCTTTCTTT.

This clonotype occurred many times. The chain carries TRBV5-6 and TRBJ2-5; D uncertain. The germline V and J ends were trimmed by 1 base and 1 base, with 11 bases remaining between them. Germline V gives CDR1 SGHDT, CDR2 YYEEEE. The CDR3 length is 15 residues. Written as DNA, the CDR3 is TGTGCCAGCAGCTTGAACTGGGCCAGCCAAGAGACCCAGTACTTC. It encodes CASSLNWASQETQYF.

This clonotype has at least ten counts. The chain combines TRBV10-2 with TRBJ2-1, with TRBD2 as a possible D gene (6 bases). V dropped 8 bases and J dropped 0 bases, with 11 bases sitting between them. There are 14 residues in the CDR3. The germline V gene has CDR1 WSHSY and CDR2 SAAADI. This CDR3 reads CASALGSSYNEQFF. CDR3 bases: TGCGCCAGCGCGCTCGGGAGCTCCTACAATGAGCAGTTCTTC.

This clonotype was observed a handful of times. The rearrangement links TRBV5-1 to TRBJ2-2, with D unclear. The V end was cut by 2 bases, the J end by 0 bases, with 14 bases between. CDR1 is SGHRS, CDR2 YFSETQ, per germline. The CDR3 consists of 17 residues. The CDR3 is CASSFYASVTNTGELFF. CDR3 coding DNA: TGCGCCAGCAGCTTCTATGCGTCGGTTACGAACACCGGGGAGCTGTTTTTT. Supplemented by reference TRBV5-1 and TRBJ2-2, the full variable domain reads KAGVTQTPRYLIKTRGQQVTLSCSPISGHRSVSWYQQTPGQGLQFLFEYFSETQRNKGNFPGRFSGRQFSNSRSEMNVSTLELGDSALYLCASSFYASVTNTGELFFGEGSRLTVL.